These 30 T cell receptor beta chains were all obtained from the same sample, sequenced in a study of CD8 T cells in Susac syndrome. An input of about 0.45 to 1 ug of RNA was subjected to reverse transcription using random hexamers. TCRdb re-called the immunoSEQ multiplex PCR reads with MiXCR, one entry per CDR3 protein. The sample lists around 26,000 distinct CDR3 sequences; about 93% were seen once. The sequenced sample was CD8+ T cells from PBMCs. All receptors come from a human donor in good health.

V gene TRBV5-5 combines with J gene TRBJ2-1; D might be TRBD1 (5 bases). This CDR3 is 16 amino acids long. Per germline, CDR1 SGHKS and CDR2 YYEKEE (reference sequence). V lost 4 bases and J 7 bases, leaving 21 bases between the germline ends. The CDR3 here is CASSPADTNGLNEQFF. CDR3 sequence (DNA): TGTGCCAGCAGCCCGGCGGACACAAACGGCTTAAATGAGCAGTTCTTC.

The chain recombines TRBV6-2 or TRBV6-3 with TRBJ1-1; 8 bases map to TRBD1. The CDR3 spans 13 residues. Looked up from germline, CDR1 is MNHEY and CDR2 is SVGEGT. The V and J ends lost 3 bases and 8 bases, in that order; junction bases with no gene match: 5. The CDR3: CASSYRQGTEAFF. In DNA form, the CDR3 reads TGTGCCAGCAGTTATCGACAGGGGACGGAAGCTTTCTTT.

V usage is TRBV10-2 and J usage is TRBJ2-5; no firm D call. Germline V gene lookup returns CDR1 WSHSY and CDR2 SAAADI. CDR3 size: 12 residues. V lost 2 bases to trimming and J lost 5 bases, with 6 bases between them. The CDR3 region is CASSELGETQYF. CDR3 coding DNA: TGCGCCAGCAGTGAGCTAGGGGAGACCCAGTACTTC.

The chain joins TRBV11-3 to TRBJ2-5; tentative D call: TRBD2 (6 bases). Trimming removed 2 bases from V and 4 bases from J, with 23 bases in between. This CDR3 spans 18 amino acids. Looked up from germline, CDR1 is SGHNT and CDR2 is YENEEA. The CDR3 loop reads CASSLLSGRRRVGETQYF. The CDR3 region has the DNA TGTGCCAGCAGCTTATTATCGGGCAGGAGGAGGGTTGGAGAGACCCAGTACTTC.

The chain recombines TRBV7-9 with TRBJ2-1; D uncertain. Per germline, CDR1 SEHNR and CDR2 FQNEAQ (reference sequence). Trimming stripped 6 bases from V and 8 bases from J, with 17 bases between. The CDR3 consists of 14 residues. CDR3 sequence (DNA): TGTGCCAGCAGACGAGGCAGCAACGTACATGAGCAGTTCTTC. Translation: CASRRGSNVHEQFF. Supplemented by reference TRBV7-9 and TRBJ2-1, the full variable domain reads DTGVSQNPRHKITKRGQNVTFRCDPISEHNRLYWYRQTLGQGPEFLTYFQNEAQLEKSRLLSDRFSAERPKGSFSTLEIQRTEQGDSAMYLCASRRGSNVHEQFFGPGTRLTVL.

V usage is TRBV9 and J usage is TRBJ2-7; 8 bases map to TRBD1. Germline CDR1 SGDLS, CDR2 YYNGEE. The J segment lost 6 bases and the V segment lost 0 bases, leaving 2 bases of the junction unmatched. The CDR3 is 13 residues long. The CDR3 DNA reads TGTGCCAGCAGCGTAGAACAGGGGGGCGAGCAGTACTTC. It is translated as CASSVEQGGEQYF.

The V call is TRBV12-3 or TRBV12-4, the J call TRBJ2-3; D gene unclear. V gave up 1 base and J gave up 0 bases, with 5 bases separating them. The CDR3 has 14 residues. Written as DNA, the CDR3 is TGTGCCAGCAGTTTAGATGCTAGCACAGATACGCAGTATTTT. It codes for CASSLDASTDTQYF.

The chain joins TRBV12-3 or TRBV12-4 to TRBJ2-7; 8 positions agree with TRBD1. The trim removed 5 bases at V and 7 bases at J, leaving 13 bases unmatched. This CDR3 has 15 residues. In DNA form, the CDR3 reads TGTGCCAGCAGTCGGCCGGGACAGGCCTTGAGGGAGCAGTACTTC. Residues: CASSRPGQALREQYF.

This chain joins TRBV7-8 and TRBJ1-2; 10 positions match TRBD1. There are 14 residues in the CDR3. Germline V gene data show CDR1 as SGHVS and CDR2 as FQNEAQ. Losses at the gene ends were 3 bases for V and 6 bases for J; bases not matched to a gene: 4. CDR3 region: CASSLGQGIDGYTF. The CDR3, as DNA: TGTGCCAGCAGCTTGGGACAGGGGATAGATGGCTACACCTTC.

The chain links TRBV20-1 to TRBJ1-1; D is perhaps TRBD1 (5 bases). Germline lookup yields CDR1 DFQATT and CDR2 SNEGSKA (reference sequence). This CDR3 contains 14 residues. V lost 6 bases and J 4 bases, leaving 18 bases between the germline ends. CDR3 coding DNA: TGCAGTGCCACCCCCGGCAGGGCAGGCACTGAAGCTTTCTTT. This sequence encodes CSATPGRAGTEAFF.

The chain carries TRBV29-1 and TRBJ1-1, with D uncertain. Trimming removed 3 bases from V and 5 bases from J, with 7 bases in between. Germline CDR1 is SQVTM and CDR2 is ANQGSEA. The length of the CDR3 is 11 residues. CDR3 in amino acids: CSVDSETEAFF. In nucleotides, the CDR3 is TGCAGCGTTGACAGCGAAACTGAAGCTTTCTTT.

The rearrangement uses TRBV5-4 and TRBJ2-3; 12 bases are shared with TRBD1. The CDR3 is 15 residues long. From germline, CDR1 is SGHNT and CDR2 YYREEE (reference sequence). The J segment lost 4 bases and the V segment lost 4 bases, leaving 4 bases of the junction unmatched. This CDR3 is CASSRDRGRADTQYF. The CDR3 DNA is TGTGCCAGCAGCCGGGACAGGGGGCGTGCAGATACGCAGTATTTT.

CDR3 sequence (DNA): TGTGCCACCGGACAGACCTCGGAGACCCAGTACTTC. Its protein is CATGQTSETQYF. The genes are TRBV10-3 and TRBJ2-5, with D perhaps TRBD1 (6 bases). The V gene lost 10 bases and the J gene lost 5 bases, with 14 bases spanning the gap. The CDR3 sequence is 12 residues long. Per germline, CDR1 ENHRY and CDR2 SYGVKD.

This clonotype was recorded only once. The chain uses TRBV5-4 and TRBJ1-1; 9 bases are a match to TRBD1. Germline CDR1 SGHNT, CDR2 YYREEE (reference sequence). Trimming removed 0 bases from V and 1 base from J; junction bases left unmatched: 4. This CDR3 region has 16 residues. The CDR3 sequence is CASSLGLGQGNTEAFF. The CDR3, as DNA: TGTGCCAGCAGCTTGGGTTTGGGACAGGGGAACACTGAAGCTTTCTTT.

This chain joins TRBV10-2 and TRBJ2-1, with TRBD2 as a possible D gene (6 bases). Germline V gene lookup returns CDR1 WSHSY and CDR2 SAAADI. CDR3 length equals 12 residues. V lost 7 bases and J 7 bases, leaving 11 bases between the germline ends. DNA of the CDR3: TGCGCCAGCATGATAGGGACTAATGAGCAGTTCTTC. This sequence encodes CASMIGTNEQFF.

This clonotype was picked up one time. Here the CDR3 DNA reads TGCAGTGCTAGAGACGTAGGACAGGGGAACACTGAAGCTTTCTTT. Translated, it gives CSARDVGQGNTEAFF. The chain links TRBV20-1 to TRBJ1-1; 8 nucleotides line up with TRBD1. The ends lost 0 bases at V and 1 base at J; junction bases unmatched: 4. Per the germline V gene, CDR1 is DFQATT and CDR2 is SNEGSKA (reference sequence). This CDR3 comprises 15 residues.

The chain combines TRBV18 with TRBJ2-2; 9 positions agree with TRBD1. J was trimmed by 3 bases and V by 5 bases; bases with no gene match: 13. The CDR3 sequence is 18 residues long. Germline CDR1 is KGHSH and CDR2 is LQKENI. The CDR3 coding sequence is TGTGCCAGCTCATCCTCGCCCGGGACAGGGTTAGACACCGGGGAGCTGTTTTTT. Translation: CASSSSPGTGLDTGELFF.

CDR3 coding DNA: TGTGCCAGCAGCGTAGTTTCAAGATCAAGGGCCAACGTCCTGACTTTC. Translation gives CASSVVSRSRANVLTF. This chain joins TRBV9 and TRBJ2-6; D uncertain. Trimming left V 0 bases short and J 5 bases short, with 12 bases between. The CDR3 has 16 residues. Germline V CDR1 and CDR2: SGDLS, YYNGEE. Complete variable domain (other parts from reference TRBV9 and TRBJ2-6): DSGVTQTPKHLITATGQRVTLRCSPRSGDLSVYWYQQSLDQGLQFLIQYYNGEERAKGNILERFSAQQFPDLHSELNLSSLELGDSALYFCASSVVSRSRANVLTFGAGSRLTVL.

The rearrangement uses TRBV20-1 and TRBJ1-5; the D is unclear. The V gene's germline CDR1 is DFQATT and CDR2 SNEGSKA (reference sequence). V was shortened by 5 bases and J by 2 bases, with 7 bases between the two germline ends. There are 12 residues in the CDR3. The CDR3 here is CSAGDGNQPQHF. The CDR3, as DNA: TGCAGTGCTGGGGATGGCAATCAGCCCCAGCATTTT.

The genes are TRBV10-3 and TRBJ1-6; D may be TRBD1 (6 bases). V was pared by 2 bases and J by 6 bases, with 8 bases between. Germline CDR1 and CDR2: ENHRY and SYGVKD. This CDR3 is 14 amino acids long. The CDR3 region has the DNA TGTGCCATCAGTGAGACAGGGAGTAATTCACCCCTCCACTTT. It codes for CAISETGSNSPLHF.

This chain connects TRBV5-1 to TRBJ2-7; tentatively, D is TRBD1 (6 bases). Germline V gene data show CDR1 as SGHRS and CDR2 as YFSETQ. The CDR3 sequence is 14 residues long. Trimming left V 0 bases short and J 1 base short, with 8 bases between. The CDR3 region has the DNA TGCGCCAGCAGCTTGGAGAGGGGGTCCTACGAGCAGTACTTC. Translated: CASSLERGSYEQYF.

The chain is built from TRBV18 and TRBJ2-7; a possible D gene is TRBD2 (5 bases). There are 17 residues in the CDR3. V lost 4 bases and J 4 bases, leaving 23 bases between the germline ends. Germline V gives CDR1 KGHSH, CDR2 LQKENI. CDR3 in DNA: TGTGCCAGCTCACGAACCGGTGCCCTAGGTGGCGGGTACGAGCAGTACTTC. Protein product: CASSRTGALGGGYEQYF. Full variable domain (missing parts from reference TRBV18 and TRBJ2-7): NAGVMQNPRHLVRRRGQEARLRCSPMKGHSHVYWYRQLPEEGLKFMVYLQKENIIDESGMPKERFSAEFPKEGPSILRIQQVVRGDSAAYFCASSRTGALGGGYEQYFGPGTRLTVT.

V is TRBV27 and J is TRBJ1-2; 7 nucleotides match TRBD1. The CDR3 sequence is 14 residues long. J lost 8 bases, V lost 2 bases, and 8 bases had no gene match. Germline CDR1 and CDR2: MNHEY and SMNVEV (reference sequence). The chain's CDR3 is CASSLKGRGDGYTF. The CDR3 DNA reads TGTGCCAGCAGTTTAAAGGGCAGGGGGGACGGCTACACCTTC.

This clonotype was detected only once. The J gene is TRBJ2-7, the V gene TRBV29-1, with 8 bases matching TRBD1. CDR1 SQVTM and CDR2 ANQGSEA come from the germline V gene. The CDR3 runs 15 residues. The ends lost 2 bases at V and 4 bases at J; junction bases unmatched: 10. CDR3 DNA sequence: TGCAGCGTTGAACCTTCCGGGACAGGCACGTACGAGCAGTACTTC. Residues: CSVEPSGTGTYEQYF.

The chain links TRBV2 to TRBJ2-1, with TRBD1 matching over 8 bases. CDR3 length equals 14 residues. The trim removed 1 base at V and 4 bases at J, leaving 0 bases unmatched. From germline, CDR1 is SNHLY and CDR2 FYNNEI. The CDR3 DNA reads TGTGCCAGCAGTGAAGGACAGGGGTACAATGAGCAGTTCTTC. Protein: CASSEGQGYNEQFF.

The chain joins TRBV7-9 to TRBJ1-1; D possibly corresponds to TRBD1 (5 bases). Germline V gives CDR1 SEHNR, CDR2 FQNEAQ (reference sequence). Trimming stripped 4 bases from V and 4 bases from J, with 19 bases between. The CDR3 consists of 16 residues. The CDR3 DNA sequence: TGTGCCAGCAGCTCCTCCGCTCTGTCGGGGACCACTGAAGCTTTCTTT. Protein product: CASSSSALSGTTEAFF.

The CDR3 DNA sequence: TGTGCCAGCAGCTTAGGGTTATCATTTATCAACGAGCAGTACTTC. It encodes CASSLGLSFINEQYF. The chain is built from TRBV11-2 and TRBJ2-7; D not resolved. The V gene's germline CDR1 is SGHAT and CDR2 FQNNGV. The CDR3 length is 15 residues. V lost 1 base to trimming and J lost 5 bases, with 15 bases between them.

This clonotype was recorded once. V is TRBV2 and J is TRBJ2-3; D unresolved. V lost 4 bases and J lost 6, with 11 bases in between. CDR1 and CDR2 (germline): SNHLY, FYNNEI. The CDR3 has 13 amino acids. CDR3 in amino acids: CASSGAGADTQYF. CDR3 in DNA: TGTGCCAGCAGTGGGGCCGGTGCCGATACGCAGTATTTT.

The V and J genes are TRBV6-6 and TRBJ1-2, with D hard to call. The V gene lost 5 bases and the J gene lost 7 bases, with 5 bases spanning the gap. The CDR3 runs to 10 residues. Germline loops: CDR1 MNHNY, CDR2 SVGAGI (reference sequence). CDR3 residues: CASSASGYTF. In DNA, the CDR3 is TGTGCCAGCAGTGCCAGTGGCTACACCTTC.

The chain recombines TRBV27 with TRBJ2-5; D is unclear. CDR3 length: 14 amino acids. V dropped 5 bases and J dropped 5 bases, with 15 bases sitting between them. Per the germline V gene, CDR1 is MNHEY and CDR2 is SMNVEV (reference sequence). The CDR3 protein is CASSPLGKRETQYF. The CDR3 nucleotides are TGTGCCAGCAGTCCTTTGGGGAAACGGGAGACCCAGTACTTC.